Listed here is a single TCR beta chain. The CDR3 totals 11 residues. Germline-derived CDR1 and CDR2 are SNHLY and FYNNEI. V was pared by 6 bases and J by 0 bases, with 3 bases between. TCR beta sequencing covered blood CD8+ and CD4+ T cells. These data belong to a study of CD8 T cells in Susac syndrome. RNA totalling about 0.45 to 1 ug underwent reverse transcription with random hexamers. Via MiXCR, TCRdb re-called the immunoSEQ multiplex PCR reads, giving one row per CDR3 protein. This sample has more than 100,000 distinct CDR3 sequences; nearly 95% occur once, and the top ten carry 0.09% to 0.15%. This TCR was recovered from a human donor in good health. This chain joins TRBV2 and TRBJ2-7; no firm D call. Sequencing was carried out using CD4+ T cells from PBMCs. The CDR3, as DNA: TGTGCCAGCAGGGCCTCCTACGAGCAGTACTTC. Its translation is CASRASYEQYF.